The 28 T cell receptor beta chains given below trace back to one sample, sequenced in a study of T-cell reconstitution after alpha-beta-depleted transplantation in children. Molecular barcoding with unique molecular identifiers was used for the TCRbeta library. TCRdb recomputed calls from the PCR reads with MiXCR, one row per CDR3 protein. The sample has around 580,000 distinct CDR3 sequences, more than 20% seen once. Sequences were derived from PBMCs, mostly from graft donor cells, sampled 360 days after TCRalphabeta/CD19-depleted stem cell transplant. These receptors came from a boy under three years old who had a stem cell transplant for acute myeloid leukemia, so the T cells may come from the graft donor.

The rearrangement uses TRBV6-6 and TRBJ2-7; no reliable D call. The V and J ends lost 2 bases and 3 bases respectively, with 8 bases between them. The CDR3 runs 13 residues. Germline V gene lookup returns CDR1 MNHNY and CDR2 SVGAGI (reference sequence). The CDR3: CASSYISLYEQYF. The CDR3 DNA reads TGTGCCAGCAGTTACATCAGCCTCTACGAGCAGTACTTC.

This chain links TRBV4-3 with TRBJ1-6; 7 bases align to TRBD1. The CDR3 contains 14 residues. With 6 bases clipped from V and 10 bases from J, the junction kept 9 bases outside the gene matches. In germline, CDR1 is LGHNA, CDR2 YSLEER. CDR3 sequence reads: CASRDTGVTSPLHF. As DNA, the CDR3 is TGCGCCAGCAGGGATACAGGGGTGACCTCACCCCTCCACTTT.

This clonotype was seen ten or more times. The chain couples TRBV3-1 to TRBJ2-1; TRBD1 might be the D (8 bases). This CDR3 is built from 14 residues. The germline gives CDR1 LGHDT, CDR2 YNNKEL (reference sequence). V dropped 7 bases and J dropped 7 bases, with 17 bases sitting between them. The CDR3 bases are TGTGCCAGCACCACAGGGGGGGCCCTGAATGAGCAGTTCTTC. Amino acids: CASTTGGALNEQFF.

V is TRBV29-1 and J is TRBJ2-1; D remains unclear. Germline V lookup: CDR1 SQVTM, CDR2 ANQGSEA. V was cut by 4 bases and J by 6 bases, with 13 bases left in between. The CDR3 totals 13 residues. CDR3 nucleotide sequence: TGCAGCGTTGTTGGGTTAGCCCCCAATGAGCAGTTCTTC. This codes for CSVVGLAPNEQFF.

This chain uses TRBV7-2 with TRBJ1-2; possible D gene TRBD1, 5 bases. This CDR3 spans 15 amino acids. Germline V gene sequence: CDR1 SGHTA, CDR2 FQGNSA. Trimming took off 0 bases at V and 3 bases at J, with 11 bases between the two ends. In DNA form, the CDR3 reads TGTGCCAGCAGCTTAGCGGGGGTCCCAGACTATGGCTACACCTTC. This translates into CASSLAGVPDYGYTF.

This clonotype has only a few counts. The chain uses TRBV20-1 and TRBJ2-1; 9 positions agree with TRBD1. CDR1 DFQATT and CDR2 SNEGSKA come from the germline V gene (reference sequence). This CDR3 comprises 17 residues. The ends lost 5 bases at V and 3 bases at J; junction bases unmatched: 14. The CDR3 nucleotides read TGCAGTGCTTATGGTTCGAGGACAGGGGCGGTCTACAATGAGCAGTTCTTC. The encoded protein is CSAYGSRTGAVYNEQFF.

This clonotype has just a few counts. The gene calls are TRBV28 and TRBJ2-2; TRBD1 is a possible D gene (5 bases). The CDR3 runs 16 residues. V shed 6 bases and J shed 5 bases, with 19 bases lying between them. Per germline, CDR1 MDHEN and CDR2 SYDVKM. In DNA, the CDR3 is TGTGCCAGCAGCACGGAATTAGGGGTAGTGACCGGGGAGCTGTTTTTT. This codes for CASSTELGVVTGELFF.

This clonotype was counted between two and nine times. The chain joins TRBV7-8 to TRBJ2-1, with a weak D call TRBD1 (6 bases). V dropped 2 bases and J dropped 0 bases, with 14 bases sitting between them. This CDR3 is 17 amino acids long. Germline CDR1 reads SGHVS; CDR2 reads FQNEAQ. The CDR3, as DNA: TGTGCCAGCAGCTTAAACAGGGCAGGGAGCTCCTACAATGAGCAGTTCTTC. It codes for CASSLNRAGSSYNEQFF.

This clonotype was recorded many times. The CDR3 protein is CASSSGTASSYEQYV. In DNA, the CDR3 is TGCGCCAGCAGCTCCGGGACAGCGAGCTCCTACGAGCAGTACGTC. The rearrangement uses TRBV5-1 and TRBJ2-7, with 7 positions matching TRBD1. The V gene end was trimmed by 3 bases and the J gene end by 0 bases; junction bases not matched to a gene: 6. The CDR3 consists of 15 residues. In germline, CDR1 is SGHRS, CDR2 YFSETQ.

The table lists this clonotype with a few counts. This sequence joins TRBV6-5 and TRBJ2-3; D is undetermined. CDR3 length equals 17 residues. Germline CDR1 MNHEY, CDR2 SVGAGI. V was trimmed by 0 bases and J by 4 bases, leaving 17 bases between them. CDR3 bases: TGTGCCAGCAGTTACTCGAGCGAGGCTACGTGGCCAGATACGCAGTATTTT. Translating it yields CASSYSSEATWPDTQYF.

This clonotype was counted many times. CDR3 nucleotide sequence: TGTGCCAGCAGTGTCCCGGGACAGGGATTCTACGAGCAGTACGTC. Protein: CASSVPGQGFYEQYV. This chain connects TRBV28 to TRBJ2-7; 9 nucleotides line up with TRBD1. The CDR3 totals 15 residues. The germline V gene encodes CDR1 MDHEN and CDR2 SYDVKM. The J segment lost 3 bases and the V segment lost 5 bases, leaving 8 bases of the junction unmatched.

In this sample, this clonotype turned up a few times. The V and J genes are TRBV6-4 and TRBJ1-4; 11 bases match TRBD1. J lost 6 bases, V lost 0 bases, and 12 bases had no gene match. Germline V gene lookup returns CDR1 MRHNA and CDR2 SNTAGT. The CDR3 runs 19 residues. The CDR3 is CASSDSIGDRGAFDEKLFF. The DNA of the CDR3 is TGTGCCAGCAGTGACTCGATCGGGGACAGGGGGGCCTTCGATGAAAAACTGTTTTTT.

V gene TRBV5-4 combines with J gene TRBJ2-2; 9 nucleotides line up with TRBD1. With V trimmed by 3 bases and J by 4 bases, 10 bases remained unmatched. Germline V lookup: CDR1 SGHNT, CDR2 YYREEE (reference sequence). CDR3 length: 17 residues. CDR3 sequence reads: CASSSAIRDRVTGELFF. DNA for the CDR3: TGTGCCAGCAGCTCTGCTATCCGGGACAGGGTCACCGGGGAGCTGTTTTTT.

This clonotype has a count of ten or more. The chain carries TRBV3-2 and TRBJ1-5; the listed D gene, TRBD1, was not tested against the DNA. TRBV3-2 constitutes a pseudogene. The length of the CDR3 is 15 residues. As DNA, the CDR3 is TGTGCCAGCAGCCAAGGGGCCCAGGGGCATCAGCCCCAGCATTTT. It yields the protein CASSQGAQGHQPQHF.

This clonotype has at least ten counts. The chain joins TRBV29-1 to TRBJ2-5; 9 bases match TRBD2. The germline CDR1 and CDR2 sequences are SQVTM and ANQGSEA. The junction had 10 bases not matched to a gene; V was cut back by 1 base and J by 1 base. There are 17 residues in the CDR3. The CDR3 nucleotides read TGCAGCGTTGAAGGAGTTAGCGGGGGTCCGCCCCAAGAGACCCAGTACTTC. Amino acid sequence: CSVEGVSGGPPQETQYF.

This clonotype was observed a few times. The V gene is TRBV12-3 or TRBV12-4, the J gene TRBJ1-4, with D hard to call. The V gene lost 3 bases and the J gene lost 8 bases, with 10 bases spanning the gap. The CDR3 is 13 residues long. CDR3 sequence reads: CASSFGSGEKLFF. CDR3 sequence (DNA): TGTGCCAGCAGTTTTGGCTCCGGGGAAAAACTGTTTTTT.

This clonotype occurred many times. V usage is TRBV5-1 and J usage is TRBJ2-1, with 7 bases matching TRBD1. The germline CDR1 and CDR2 sequences are SGHRS and YFSETQ. This CDR3 has 17 amino acids. V was pared by 3 bases and J by 0 bases, with 9 bases of the junction left unmatched. CDR3 coding DNA: TGCGCCAGCAGCTCCCGGACAGGACCCATCTCCTACAATGAGCAGTTCTTC. Translating gives CASSSRTGPISYNEQFF.

This clonotype turned up a few times. The gene calls are TRBV10-3 and TRBJ2-5; D assignment may be TRBD1 or TRBD2 (5 bases each). The CDR3 has 16 amino acids. Trimming removed 3 bases at V and 5 bases at J, with 19 bases between. From germline, CDR1 is ENHRY and CDR2 SYGVKD. The CDR3 DNA is TGTGCCATCAGTGACTTCCGGACAAAATCGGGGGAGACCCAGTACTTC. It specifies CAISDFRTKSGETQYF.

The V gene is TRBV5-1, the J gene TRBJ2-3; tentative D call: TRBD1 (6 bases). The CDR3 is made up of 13 amino acids. Germline-derived CDR1 and CDR2 are SGHRS and YFSETQ. Trimming took 5 bases from V and 5 from J, leaving 12 bases between them. CDR3 nucleotides: TGCGCCAGCAGGTTCGGACAGCAAGATACGCAGTATTTT. It yields the protein CASRFGQQDTQYF.

The chain is built from TRBV4-3 and TRBJ2-3; 12 bases are a match to TRBD2. Germline CDR1 LGHNA, CDR2 YSLEER. This CDR3 is built from 19 residues. The junction had 16 bases not matched to a gene; V was cut back by 1 base and J by 8 bases. The CDR3 DNA reads TGCGCCAGCAGCCAAGGGGGAATTTGGACTAGCGGGGAGCAGGGTACGCAGTATTTT. Encoded protein: CASSQGGIWTSGEQGTQYF.

This clonotype is a singleton in its sample. The chain recombines TRBV6-1 with TRBJ2-3; maybe TRBD2 (6 bases). Germline V gene sequence: CDR1 MNHNS, CDR2 SASEGT. V was trimmed by 6 bases and J by 1 base, leaving 17 bases between them. This CDR3 is built from 16 residues. The DNA of the CDR3 is TGTGCCAGCAGAACAAGGTGGACTACCCGCACAGATACGCAGTATTTT. It yields the protein CASRTRWTTRTDTQYF.

The rearrangement links TRBV7-9 to TRBJ2-7; D gene unclear. The CDR3 is 14 residues long. The germline V and J ends were trimmed by 3 bases and 2 bases, with 11 bases remaining between them. Germline values: CDR1 SEHNR, CDR2 FQNEAQ (reference sequence). CDR3 in amino acids: CASSLNGAPYEQYF. CDR3 sequence (DNA): TGTGCCAGCAGCTTGAACGGAGCCCCCTACGAGCAGTACTTC. Combining the CDR3 with reference TRBV7-9 and TRBJ2-7 gives the whole variable domain DTGVSQNPRHKITKRGQNVTFRCDPISEHNRLYWYRQTLGQGPEFLTYFQNEAQLEKSRLLSDRFSAERPKGSFSTLEIQRTEQGDSAMYLCASSLNGAPYEQYFGPGTRLTVT.

This clonotype turned up a few times. This chain links TRBV6-1 with TRBJ2-7; TRBD1 is a possible D gene (6 bases). The V end was cut by 6 bases, the J end by 1 base, with 16 bases between. Looked up from germline, CDR1 is MNHNS and CDR2 is SASEGT. CDR3 length: 15 amino acids. Written as DNA, the CDR3 is TGTGCCAGCAGGTCCCGCCGGGACACTTCCTACGAGCAGTACTTC. Translated, it gives CASRSRRDTSYEQYF.

This clonotype was detected only once. The rearrangement uses TRBV20-1 and TRBJ2-3; D possibly matches TRBD1 or TRBD2 (5 bases each). The germline gives CDR1 DFQATT, CDR2 SNEGSKA (reference sequence). V was trimmed by 2 bases and J by 1 base, leaving 10 bases between them. The CDR3 has 14 amino acids. Here the CDR3 DNA reads TGCAGTGCTAGAATGGGGACGGGCACAGATACGCAGTATTTT. Its protein product is CSARMGTGTDTQYF.

This clonotype was seen ten or more times. The chain carries TRBV5-1 and TRBJ2-5, with 13 bases fitting TRBD2. The ends lost 6 bases at V and 5 bases at J; junction bases unmatched: 10. From germline, CDR1 is SGHRS and CDR2 YFSETQ. The CDR3 spans 16 residues. The CDR3 loop is CASNPGTSGEHETQYF. CDR3 coding DNA: TGCGCCAGCAACCCCGGGACTAGCGGGGAGCATGAGACCCAGTACTTC.

This clonotype has a single count. A read error may explain this, as a much larger clone is one base away. V gene TRBV29-1 combines with J gene TRBJ2-5; maybe TRBD1 (5 bases). The V end was cut by 7 bases, the J end by 5 bases, with 17 bases between. This CDR3 comprises 13 residues. The germline V gene encodes CDR1 SQVTM and CDR2 ANQGSEA. The CDR3 DNA sequence: TGCAGCGGTGGACACGCACGGTGGGAGACCCAGTACTTC. Its translation: CSGGHARWETQYF.

The chain joins TRBV9 to TRBJ2-6, with 7 nucleotides matching TRBD1. J gave up 1 base and V 1 base, and 5 bases lay outside the gene matches. This CDR3 contains 17 residues. The V gene's germline CDR1 is SGDLS and CDR2 YYNGEE. The CDR3 nucleotides are TGTGCCAGCAGCGTAAGGACAGGAATTTCTGGGGCCAACGTCCTGACTTTC. Its translation: CASSVRTGISGANVLTF. The full variable domain, completed using reference TRBV9 and TRBJ2-6, is DSGVTQTPKHLITATGQRVTLRCSPRSGDLSVYWYQQSLDQGLQFLIQYYNGEERAKGNILERFSAQQFPDLHSELNLSSLELGDSALYFCASSVRTGISGANVLTFGAGSRLTVL.

The rearrangement joins TRBV5-1 to TRBJ2-1, with 7 bases that match TRBD2. J lost 5 bases, V lost 3 bases, and 8 bases had no gene match. This CDR3 is built from 15 residues. Germline values: CDR1 SGHRS, CDR2 YFSETQ. The CDR3 loop reads CASSSLLAPDNEQFF. As DNA, the CDR3 is TGCGCCAGCAGCTCCCTACTAGCGCCGGACAATGAGCAGTTCTTC.